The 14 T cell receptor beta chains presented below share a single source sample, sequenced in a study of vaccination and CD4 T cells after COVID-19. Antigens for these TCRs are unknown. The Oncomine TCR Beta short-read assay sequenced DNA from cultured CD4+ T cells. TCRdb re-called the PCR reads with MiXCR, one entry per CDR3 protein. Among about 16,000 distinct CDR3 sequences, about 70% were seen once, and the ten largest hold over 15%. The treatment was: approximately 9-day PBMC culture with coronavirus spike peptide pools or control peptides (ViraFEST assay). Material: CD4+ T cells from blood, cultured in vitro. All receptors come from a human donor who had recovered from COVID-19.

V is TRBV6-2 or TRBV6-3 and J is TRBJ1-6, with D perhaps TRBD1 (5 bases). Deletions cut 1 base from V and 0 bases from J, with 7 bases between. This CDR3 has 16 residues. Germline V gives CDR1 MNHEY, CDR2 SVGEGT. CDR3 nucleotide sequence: TGTGCCAGCAGTTACTTCGGGGGCTCCTATAATTCACCCCTCCACTTT. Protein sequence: CASSYFGGSYNSPLHF.

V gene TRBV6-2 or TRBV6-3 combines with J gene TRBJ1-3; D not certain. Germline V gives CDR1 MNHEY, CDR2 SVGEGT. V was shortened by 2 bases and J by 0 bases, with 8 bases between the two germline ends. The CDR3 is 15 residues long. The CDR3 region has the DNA TGTGCCAGCAGTTACGGGCAGCCCTCTGGAAACACCATATATTTT. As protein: CASSYGQPSGNTIYF.

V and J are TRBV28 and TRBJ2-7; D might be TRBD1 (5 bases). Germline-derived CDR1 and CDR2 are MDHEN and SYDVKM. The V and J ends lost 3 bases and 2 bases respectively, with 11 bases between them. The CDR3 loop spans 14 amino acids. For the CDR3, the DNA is TGTGCCAGCAGTTTTGGGGCTTTCACCTACGAGCAGTACTTC. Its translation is CASSFGAFTYEQYF.

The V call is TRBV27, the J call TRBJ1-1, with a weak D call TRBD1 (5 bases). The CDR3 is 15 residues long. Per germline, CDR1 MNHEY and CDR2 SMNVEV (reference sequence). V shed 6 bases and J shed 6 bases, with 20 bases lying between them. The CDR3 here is CASSPHQGGVSEAFF. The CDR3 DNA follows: TGTGCCAGCAGCCCCCACCAGGGAGGGGTCTCTGAAGCTTTCTTT.

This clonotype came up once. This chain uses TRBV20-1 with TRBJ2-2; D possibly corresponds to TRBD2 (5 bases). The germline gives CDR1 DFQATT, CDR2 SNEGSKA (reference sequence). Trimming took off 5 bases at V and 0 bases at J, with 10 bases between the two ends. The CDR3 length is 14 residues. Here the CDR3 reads CSAPLRANTGELFF. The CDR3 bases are TGCAGTGCTCCCCTGCGGGCGAACACCGGGGAGCTGTTTTTT.

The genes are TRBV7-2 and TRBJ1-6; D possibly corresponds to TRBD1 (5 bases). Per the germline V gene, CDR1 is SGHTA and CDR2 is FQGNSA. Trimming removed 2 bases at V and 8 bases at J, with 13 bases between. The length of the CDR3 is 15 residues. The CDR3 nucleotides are TGTGCCAGCAGCTTATCTTCATGGGGGTATTCACCCCTCCACTTT. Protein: CASSLSSWGYSPLHF.

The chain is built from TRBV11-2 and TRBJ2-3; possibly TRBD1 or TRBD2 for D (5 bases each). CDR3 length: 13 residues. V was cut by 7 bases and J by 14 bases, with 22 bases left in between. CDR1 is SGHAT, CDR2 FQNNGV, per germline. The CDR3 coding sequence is TGTGCCAGCAAGGGGAGAGTAGGGGAACTTCGGTATTTT. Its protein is CASKGRVGELRYF.

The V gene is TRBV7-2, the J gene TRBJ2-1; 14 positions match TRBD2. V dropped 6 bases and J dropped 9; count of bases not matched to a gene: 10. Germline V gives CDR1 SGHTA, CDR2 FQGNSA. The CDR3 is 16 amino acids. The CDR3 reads CASSSRTGLAGGEQFF. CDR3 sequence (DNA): TGTGCCAGCAGTTCCAGAACCGGACTAGCGGGAGGTGAGCAGTTCTTC.

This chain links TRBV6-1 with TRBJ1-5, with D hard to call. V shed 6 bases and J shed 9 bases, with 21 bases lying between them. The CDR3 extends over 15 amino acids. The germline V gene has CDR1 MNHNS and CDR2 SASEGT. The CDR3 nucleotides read TGTGCCAGCAGGGAGATAAAAGGACGGCCAGGGCCCCAGCATTTT. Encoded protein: CASREIKGRPGPQHF.

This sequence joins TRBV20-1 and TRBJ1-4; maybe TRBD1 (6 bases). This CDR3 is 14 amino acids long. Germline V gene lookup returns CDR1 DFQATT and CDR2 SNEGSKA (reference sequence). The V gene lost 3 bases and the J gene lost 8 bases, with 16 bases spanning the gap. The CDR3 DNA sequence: TGCAGTGCTAGGGAGACAGGTGGTGGGGAAAAACTGTTTTTT. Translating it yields CSARETGGGEKLFF.

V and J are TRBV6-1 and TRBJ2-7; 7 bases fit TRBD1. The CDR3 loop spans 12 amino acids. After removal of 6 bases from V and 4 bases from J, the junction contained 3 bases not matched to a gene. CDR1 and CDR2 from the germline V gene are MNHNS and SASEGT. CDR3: CASSLQGYEQYF. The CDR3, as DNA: TGTGCCAGCAGCCTACAGGGGTACGAGCAGTACTTC.

For the CDR3, the DNA is TGCGCCAGCACCCCGGGAGACCACCTAGACGAGCAGTACTTC. As protein: CASTPGDHLDEQYF. The gene calls are TRBV5-1 and TRBJ2-7; D may be TRBD2 (6 bases). This CDR3 is 14 amino acids long. Per germline, CDR1 SGHRS and CDR2 YFSETQ. V lost 6 bases to trimming and J lost 5 bases, with 18 bases between them.

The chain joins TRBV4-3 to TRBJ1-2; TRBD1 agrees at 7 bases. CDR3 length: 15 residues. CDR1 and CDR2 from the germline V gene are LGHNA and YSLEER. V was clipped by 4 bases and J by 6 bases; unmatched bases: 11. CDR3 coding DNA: TGCGCCAGCAGCCGCCCAGGGGGGTTGATTGATGGCTACACCTTC. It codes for CASSRPGGLIDGYTF.

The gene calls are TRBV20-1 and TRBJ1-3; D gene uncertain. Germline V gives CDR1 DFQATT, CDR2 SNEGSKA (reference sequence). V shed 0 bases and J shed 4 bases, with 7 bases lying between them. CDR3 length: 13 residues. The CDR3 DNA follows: TGCAGTGCTAGAGATAATTTGGGAAACACCATATATTTT. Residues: CSARDNLGNTIYF.